Listed below are T cell receptor beta chains from one sample, sequenced in a study of spatial heterogeneity in lung cancer. TCRdb processed the 5' RACE reads anew with MiXCR; each CDR3 protein has one entry. The sample includes tens of thousands of distinct CDR3 sequences, 4% to 6% seen only once; the top ten take 29%. Here the sequenced sample was PBMCs, taken at surgery. The receptors come from a female donor with early-stage non-small cell lung cancer. CDR3s include the opening cysteine and the closing phenylalanine or tryptophan. The D gene is left open where the match is weak. The listing skips clone size in some rows; elsewhere it reads once, few, many or a size class.

v_gene: TRBV20-1
abundance: few
j_gene: TRBJ2-3
len: 13
d_gene: NA
CDR3aa: CSARDAPTDTQYF
CDR3nt: TGCAGTGCAAGGGATGCCCCCACAGATACGCAGTATTTT

v_gene: TRBV6-5
abundance: many
j_gene: TRBJ2-3
len: 11
d_gene: NA
CDR3aa: CASRRGYTQYF
CDR3nt: TGTGCCAGCAGGAGAGGGTATACGCAGTATTTT

v_gene: TRBV30
abundance: many
j_gene: TRBJ2-7
len: 19
d_gene: TRBD2
CDR3aa: CAWSVPRTSGTILFHEQYF
CDR3nt: TGTGCCTGGAGTGTTCCTAGGACTAGCGGGACCATCTTGTTCCACGAGCAGTACTTC

v_gene: TRBV14
abundance: many
j_gene: TRBJ2-7
len: 16
d_gene: TRBD1
CDR3aa: CASSHLRDRGDREQYF
CDR3nt: TGTGCCAGCAGCCATCTCCGGGACAGGGGGGATCGCGAGCAGTACTTC

v_gene: TRBV5-6
abundance: many
j_gene: TRBJ2-1
len: 15
d_gene: NA
CDR3aa: CASSFFGRDIGEQFF
CDR3nt: TGTGCCAGCAGCTTTTTCGGACGAGACATTGGTGAGCAGTTCTTC

v_gene: TRBV4-1
abundance: many
j_gene: TRBJ2-4
len: 15
d_gene: TRBD1
CDR3aa: CASTPSGQGQNIQYF
CDR3nt: TGCGCCAGCACACCTTCCGGACAGGGGCAAAACATTCAGTACTTC

v_gene: TRBV28
abundance: many
j_gene: TRBJ2-1
len: 14
d_gene: TRBD2
CDR3aa: CASSFSGIDGEQFF
CDR3nt: TGTGCCAGCAGTTTTAGCGGGATAGATGGTGAGCAGTTCTTC

v_gene: TRBV24-1
abundance: many
j_gene: TRBJ2-7
len: 18
d_gene: NA
CDR3aa: CATSDPSTDQTRPYEQYF
CDR3nt: TGTGCCACCAGTGATCCCTCAACAGACCAAACAAGACCCTACGAGCAGTACTTC

v_gene: TRBV6-1
abundance: many
j_gene: TRBJ2-5
len: 14
d_gene: NA
CDR3aa: CASSRGPDVETQYF
CDR3nt: TGTGCCAGCAGCCGGGGACCCGACGTGGAGACCCAGTACTTC

v_gene: TRBV5-1
abundance: many
j_gene: TRBJ1-2
len: 15
d_gene: NA
CDR3aa: CASSLGGTSNYGYTF
CDR3nt: TGCGCCAGCAGCTTGGGAGGGACTTCCAACTATGGCTACACCTTC

v_gene: TRBV9
abundance: many
j_gene: TRBJ2-2
len: 17
d_gene: NA
CDR3aa: CASTRGAARANTGELFF
CDR3nt: TGTGCCAGCACCAGGGGAGCAGCTAGAGCGAACACCGGGGAGCTGTTTTTT

v_gene: TRBV7-9
abundance: many
j_gene: TRBJ1-2
len: 12
d_gene: NA
CDR3aa: CASSLDGSGYTF
CDR3nt: TGTGCCAGCAGCTTAGACGGATCTGGCTACACCTTC

v_gene: TRBV9
abundance: once
j_gene: TRBJ2-3
len: 13
d_gene: NA
CDR3aa: CASSVISTDKQYF
CDR3nt: TGTGCCAGCAGCGTAATTAGCACAGATAAGCAGTATTTT

v_gene: TRBV7-8
abundance: many
j_gene: TRBJ2-1
len: 14
d_gene: NA
CDR3aa: CASSFSGSYNEQFF
CDR3nt: TGTGCCAGCAGCTTCTCGGGGTCCTACAATGAGCAGTTCTTC

v_gene: TRBV4-1
abundance: many
j_gene: TRBJ1-6
len: 12
d_gene: NA
CDR3aa: CASSPLLGALHF
CDR3nt: TGCGCCAGCAGCCCCCTGTTGGGGGCCCTCCACTTT

v_gene: TRBV20-1
abundance: many
j_gene: TRBJ2-5
len: 13
d_gene: NA
CDR3aa: CSARGGAGETQYF
CDR3nt: TGCAGTGCTAGAGGCGGGGCGGGGGAGACCCAGTACTTC

v_gene: TRBV18
abundance: many
j_gene: TRBJ1-6
len: 13
d_gene: NA
CDR3aa: CASSPQGNSPLHF
CDR3nt: TGTGCCAGCTCACCCCAGGGAAATTCACCCCTCCACTTT

v_gene: TRBV5-1
abundance: many
j_gene: TRBJ1-2
len: 14
d_gene: NA
CDR3aa: CASSLETGKYGYTF
CDR3nt: TGCGCCAGCAGCTTGGAGACAGGAAAGTATGGCTACACCTTC

v_gene: TRBV20-1
abundance: many
j_gene: TRBJ2-3
len: 15
d_gene: NA
CDR3aa: CSAPHRSTSTDTQYF
CDR3nt: TGCAGTGCTCCTCATAGATCGACTAGCACAGATACGCAGTATTTT

v_gene: TRBV27
abundance: NA
j_gene: TRBJ1-4
len: 14
d_gene: NA
CDR3aa: CASSLIRSGEKLFF
CDR3nt: TGTGCCAGCAGTTTAATCCGTAGCGGTGAAAAACTGTTTTTT

v_gene: TRBV6-2/TRBV6-3
abundance: many
j_gene: TRBJ1-2
len: 14
d_gene: NA
CDR3aa: CASRLLGTNYGYTF
CDR3nt: TGTGCCAGCAGGCTCCTGGGGACTAACTATGGCTACACCTTC

v_gene: TRBV20-1
abundance: NA
j_gene: TRBJ2-1
len: 13
d_gene: NA
CDR3aa: CSTGWGADDEQFF
CDR3nt: TGCAGTACTGGTTGGGGGGCCGACGATGAGCAGTTCTTC

v_gene: TRBV10-3
abundance: many
j_gene: TRBJ1-5
len: 13
d_gene: NA
CDR3aa: CAISGGGNQPQHF
CDR3nt: TGTGCCATCAGCGGAGGGGGAAATCAGCCCCAGCATTTT

v_gene: TRBV12-3/TRBV12-4
abundance: many
j_gene: TRBJ2-5
len: 14
d_gene: NA
CDR3aa: CASSLQGPQETQYF
CDR3nt: TGTGCCAGCAGTCTACAGGGCCCCCAAGAGACCCAGTACTTC

v_gene: TRBV5-4
abundance: NA
j_gene: TRBJ2-2
len: 14
d_gene: NA
CDR3aa: CASSDRLVGGELFF
CDR3nt: TGTGCCAGCAGCGACAGACTAGTTGGCGGGGAGCTGTTTTTT

v_gene: TRBV5-4
abundance: many
j_gene: TRBJ2-7
len: 15
d_gene: NA
CDR3aa: CASSPEQAPRYEQYF
CDR3nt: TGTGCCAGCAGCCCAGAGCAGGCCCCCCGCTACGAGCAGTACTTC

v_gene: TRBV4-2
abundance: NA
j_gene: TRBJ1-2
len: 15
d_gene: NA
CDR3aa: CASSQDLRLQGGYTF
CDR3nt: TGTGCCAGCAGCCAAGATTTAAGACTCCAAGGAGGCTACACCTTC

v_gene: TRBV29-1
abundance: many
j_gene: TRBJ2-1
len: 15
d_gene: TRBD2
CDR3aa: CSVGGLAGVWNEQFF
CDR3nt: TGCAGCGTCGGGGGACTAGCGGGAGTCTGGAATGAGCAGTTCTTC

v_gene: TRBV27
abundance: many
j_gene: TRBJ2-7
len: 15
d_gene: NA
CDR3aa: CASSYAASVAYEQYF
CDR3nt: TGTGCCAGCAGCTATGCGGCTAGCGTGGCCTACGAGCAGTACTTC

v_gene: TRBV7-8
abundance: NA
j_gene: TRBJ2-2
len: 13
d_gene: NA
CDR3aa: CASRNSGTGELFF
CDR3nt: TGTGCCAGCAGAAATAGCGGCACCGGGGAGCTGTTTTTT

v_gene: TRBV6-1
abundance: many
j_gene: TRBJ1-2
len: 15
d_gene: TRBD1
CDR3aa: CASSEVIAQGDGYTF
CDR3nt: TGTGCCAGCAGTGAAGTTATTGCACAGGGGGATGGCTACACCTTC

v_gene: TRBV2
abundance: many
j_gene: TRBJ2-7
len: 14
d_gene: TRBD1
CDR3aa: CASSERTGPYEQYF
CDR3nt: TGTGCCAGCAGTGAACGGACAGGCCCCTACGAGCAGTACTTC

v_gene: TRBV7-2
abundance: many
j_gene: TRBJ2-7
len: 14
d_gene: NA
CDR3aa: CASSLRQGIGEQYF
CDR3nt: TGTGCCAGCAGCTTACGGCAGGGCATTGGCGAGCAGTACTTC

v_gene: TRBV4-3
abundance: few
j_gene: TRBJ1-2
len: 13
d_gene: NA
CDR3aa: CASSQVRGYGYTF
CDR3nt: TGCGCCAGCAGCCAAGTCAGGGGCTATGGCTACACCTTC